The rows below give T cell receptor beta chains drawn from one sample of a study of T cell repertoires in cytomegalovirus infection. No cognate antigen is known for these TCRs. One entry per CDR3 protein, called by TCRdb with MiXCR from the reads. This table has approximately 1,000,000 distinct CDR3 sequences, roughly a third appearing once. This material consisted of cultured CD8+ T cells from PBMCs, taken from culture after CMV antigen stimulation. These receptors all come from a human donor in good health (CMV status not recorded). Some clones in this sample may be carry-over from other donors' samples. CDR3s include the opening cysteine and the closing phenylalanine or tryptophan. The order of the fields is J gene, V gene, CDR3 protein.

J: TRBJ2-2
V: TRBV9
CDR3: CASSVAWVPTGELFF

J: TRBJ1-5
V: TRBV12-3/TRBV12-4
CDR3: CATQLGAQPQHF

J: TRBJ1-5
V: TRBV12-5
CDR3: CASGQLGVTGQPQHF

J: TRBJ1-2
V: TRBV6-2/TRBV6-3
CDR3: CASSYSDWASGYTF

J: TRBJ1-2
V: TRBV28
CDR3: CASRGGTEYGYTF

J: TRBJ1-1
V: TRBV5-6
CDR3: CASRHAGTEAFF

J: TRBJ2-3
V: TRBV14
CDR3: CASSHFGISTDTQYF

J: TRBJ1-4
V: TRBV6-6
CDR3: CASSYSQEKLFF

J: TRBJ2-1
V: TRBV24-1
CDR3: CATSDPQGGKDEQFF

J: TRBJ2-2
V: TRBV14
CDR3: CASSQEPGGINELFF

J: TRBJ1-2
V: TRBV6-5
CDR3: CASSYEGLGYTF

J: TRBJ2-5
V: TRBV2
CDR3: CASSDGGEETQYF

J: TRBJ1-1
V: TRBV7-8
CDR3: CASSFPGGANTEAFF

J: TRBJ1-5
V: TRBV7-8
CDR3: CASTERGPPQHF

J: TRBJ1-4
V: TRBV24-1
CDR3: CATSDRPGAGEEKLFF

J: TRBJ2-3
V: TRBV7-2
CDR3: CASSLVGGGTRDTQYF

J: TRBJ1-1
V: TRBV7-2
CDR3: CTSSLDRKSGTTEAFF

J: TRBJ2-1
V: TRBV7-4
CDR3: CASPGGRGLLRDNEQFF

J: TRBJ2-1
V: TRBV7-9
CDR3: CASSSGTSGVVGSYNEQFF

J: TRBJ2-7
V: TRBV20-1
CDR3: CSARDRQGAYEQYF

J: TRBJ2-3
V: TRBV2
CDR3: CASSAPKPGQSSTDTQYF

J: TRBJ2-1
V: TRBV5-1
CDR3: CASSLQGTSGLKLNEQFF

J: TRBJ2-6
V: TRBV6-1
CDR3: CASILRDISGANVLTF

J: TRBJ2-5
V: TRBV11-3
CDR3: CASSPTGTGEEETQYF

J: TRBJ2-1
V: TRBV4-3
CDR3: CASSQDRRGVYNEQFF

J: TRBJ1-2
V: TRBV29-1
CDR3: CSVAPRIATGLYGYTF

J: TRBJ1-1
V: TRBV12-3/TRBV12-4
CDR3: CASTDRQGTEAFF

J: TRBJ2-1
V: TRBV10-3
CDR3: CAISVVTGNEQFF

J: TRBJ1-5
V: TRBV7-6
CDR3: CASSLTAANQPQHF

J: TRBJ2-5
V: TRBV4-1
CDR3: CASRPEQGAGETQYF

J: TRBJ2-1
V: TRBV7-6
CDR3: CASSLVPSGGYNEQFF